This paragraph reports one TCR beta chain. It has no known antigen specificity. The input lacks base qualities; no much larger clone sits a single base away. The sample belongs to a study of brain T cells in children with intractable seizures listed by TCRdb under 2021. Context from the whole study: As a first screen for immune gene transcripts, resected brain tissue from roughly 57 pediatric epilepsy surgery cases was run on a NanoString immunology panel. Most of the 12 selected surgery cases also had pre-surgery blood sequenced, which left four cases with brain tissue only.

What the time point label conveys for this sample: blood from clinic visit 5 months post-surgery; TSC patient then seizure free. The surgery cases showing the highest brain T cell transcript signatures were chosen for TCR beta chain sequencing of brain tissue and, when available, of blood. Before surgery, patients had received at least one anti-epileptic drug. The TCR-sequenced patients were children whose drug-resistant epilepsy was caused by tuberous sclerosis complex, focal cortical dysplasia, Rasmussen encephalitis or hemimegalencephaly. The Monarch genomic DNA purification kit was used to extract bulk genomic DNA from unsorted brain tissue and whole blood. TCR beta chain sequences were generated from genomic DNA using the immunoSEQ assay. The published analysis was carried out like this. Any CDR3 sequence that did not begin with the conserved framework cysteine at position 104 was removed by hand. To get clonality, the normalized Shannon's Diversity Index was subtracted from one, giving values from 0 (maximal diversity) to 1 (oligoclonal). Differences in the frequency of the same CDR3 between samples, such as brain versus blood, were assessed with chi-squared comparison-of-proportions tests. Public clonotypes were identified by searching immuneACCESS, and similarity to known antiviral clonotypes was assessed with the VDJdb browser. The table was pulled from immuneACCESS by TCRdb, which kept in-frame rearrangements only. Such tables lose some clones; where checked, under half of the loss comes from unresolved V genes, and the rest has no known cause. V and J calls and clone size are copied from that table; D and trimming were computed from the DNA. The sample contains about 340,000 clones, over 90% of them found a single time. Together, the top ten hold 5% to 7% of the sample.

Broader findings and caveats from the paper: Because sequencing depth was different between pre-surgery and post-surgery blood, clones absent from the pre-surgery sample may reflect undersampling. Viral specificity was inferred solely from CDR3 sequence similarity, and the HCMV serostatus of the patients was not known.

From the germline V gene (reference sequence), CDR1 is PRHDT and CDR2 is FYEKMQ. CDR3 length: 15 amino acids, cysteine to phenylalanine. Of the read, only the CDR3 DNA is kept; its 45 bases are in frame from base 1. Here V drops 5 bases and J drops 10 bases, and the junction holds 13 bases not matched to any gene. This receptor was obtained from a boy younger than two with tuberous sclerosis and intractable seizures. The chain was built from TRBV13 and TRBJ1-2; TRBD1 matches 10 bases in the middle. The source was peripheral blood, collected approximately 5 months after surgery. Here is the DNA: TGTGCCAGCAGCGGCCTGGTCTCGACAGGGGGCGACTACACCTTC. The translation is CASSGLVSTGGDYTF.